Shown below are 14 T cell receptor beta chains from a single sample sequenced in a study of neurological immune-mediated disorders. TCRdb recomputed calls from the 5' RACE reads with MiXCR, one row per CDR3 protein. The data contain 65,000 to 75,000 distinct CDR3 sequences, 4.8% of them singletons. Sequenced: PBMCs. These TCRs come from a woman in her sixties or seventies with multiple sclerosis.

About this clonotype: A much larger clone lies one base from this, so it may be a read error. CDR3 DNA sequence: TGCGCCAGCACCCCTATTGGGGGGTCTGGCACATATACGCAGTATTTT. Amino acid sequence: CASTPIGGSGTYTQYF. The gene calls are TRBV5-1 and TRBJ2-3; tentatively, D is TRBD2 (6 bases). CDR3 length equals 16 residues. Looked up from germline, CDR1 is SGHRS and CDR2 is YFSETQ.

This clonotype was picked up many times. The rearrangement uses TRBV20-1 and TRBJ1-2; 11 bases align to TRBD1. The V gene end was trimmed by 5 bases and the J gene end by 8 bases; junction bases not matched to a gene: 10. The CDR3 is 14 residues long. Per the germline V gene, CDR1 is DFQATT and CDR2 is SNEGSKA (reference sequence). CDR3: CSAPKGQGAGGYTF. In DNA, the CDR3 is TGCAGTGCTCCAAAAGGACAGGGGGCAGGAGGCTACACCTTC.

In this sample, this clonotype turned up many times. This rearrangement joins TRBV18 to TRBJ1-3; D ambiguous. The CDR3 sequence is 15 residues long. V was trimmed by 2 bases and J by 0 bases, leaving 8 bases between them. CDR1 and CDR2 (germline): KGHSH, LQKENI. The CDR3 DNA sequence: TGTGCCAGCTCACCAAAGACTGACTCTGGAAACACCATATATTTT. This sequence encodes CASSPKTDSGNTIYF.

This clonotype appeared many times. V usage is TRBV21-1 and J usage is TRBJ2-1; TRBD1, the table's D call, was not compared with the DNA. TRBV21-1 is classified as a pseudogene. This CDR3 is 17 amino acids long. The CDR3 sequence is CASSKPNRVSSYNEQFF. CDR3 nucleotides: TGTGCCAGCAGCAAACCCAACAGGGTGAGCTCCTACAATGAGCAGTTCTTC.

In this sample, this clonotype turned up many times. The rearrangement uses TRBV5-4 and TRBJ2-1; 10 nucleotides align to TRBD1. The CDR3 is made up of 15 amino acids. The J segment lost 3 bases and the V segment lost 4 bases, leaving 4 bases of the junction unmatched. Germline-derived CDR1 and CDR2 are SGHNT and YYREEE (reference sequence). DNA of the CDR3: TGTGCCAGCAGCGAGGGACAGGGGATCTACAATGAGCAGTTCTTC. It is translated as CASSEGQGIYNEQFF.

This clonotype occurred a few times. The V and J genes are TRBV29-1 and TRBJ1-1; TRBD1 agrees at 7 bases. CDR1 SQVTM and CDR2 ANQGSEA come from the germline V gene. The CDR3 totals 13 residues. With V trimmed by 7 bases and J by 1 base, 6 bases remained unmatched. CDR3 loop: CSAVGQTNTEAFF. For the CDR3, the DNA is TGCAGCGCCGTGGGACAGACGAACACTGAAGCTTTCTTT.

This clonotype was recorded many times. This chain connects TRBV3-1 to TRBJ1-6, with 7 bases matching TRBD1. The germline V gene has CDR1 LGHDT and CDR2 YNNKEL (reference sequence). The CDR3 is made up of 15 amino acids. The V and J ends lost 5 bases and 7 bases, in that order; junction bases with no gene match: 8. CDR3 DNA sequence: TGTGCCAGCAGCGTCCGACAGGGCGGAAATTCACCCCTCCACTTT. Translating it yields CASSVRQGGNSPLHF.

This clonotype has a count of ten or more. The chain couples TRBV7-2 to TRBJ2-3, with D tentatively TRBD2 (5 bases). This CDR3 has 14 amino acids. The germline V and J ends were trimmed by 5 bases and 5 bases, with 14 bases remaining between them. Germline V CDR1 and CDR2: SGHTA, FQGNSA. The DNA of the CDR3 is TGTGCCAGCAGCAGAAATCCGGGGTTAGATACGCAGTATTTT. This codes for CASSRNPGLDTQYF.

This clonotype was counted many times. The V gene is TRBV5-1, the J gene TRBJ2-2; the D gene is possibly TRBD1 (6 bases). The germline V and J ends were trimmed by 3 bases and 6 bases, with 9 bases remaining between them. Germline CDR1 is SGHRS and CDR2 is YFSETQ. This CDR3 has 13 amino acids. The CDR3 nucleotides read TGCGCCAGCAGCTGGGGACAATCCGGGGAGCTGTTTTTT. Translation gives CASSWGQSGELFF.

This clonotype was seen many times. The chain recombines TRBV20-1 with TRBJ2-1, with 14 bases identical to TRBD2. Per germline, CDR1 DFQATT and CDR2 SNEGSKA (reference sequence). CDR3 length equals 14 residues. V trimming: 7 bases; J trimming: 9 bases; junction bases outside the gene matches: 8. The CDR3 sequence is CSGPPGLAGVEQFF. The CDR3 DNA is TGCAGTGGCCCGCCGGGACTAGCGGGAGTTGAGCAGTTCTTC.

This clonotype was picked up many times. The CDR3 DNA is TGTGCCAGCAGGACTACCGACAGGGTCAATGAGCAGTTCTTC. Its protein product is CASRTTDRVNEQFF. The chain has TRBV7-9 and TRBJ2-1, with 7 nucleotides matching TRBD1. V was clipped by 6 bases and J by 6 bases; unmatched bases: 8. The CDR3 loop spans 14 amino acids. From germline, CDR1 is SEHNR and CDR2 FQNEAQ (reference sequence).

This clonotype showed up many times. The chain uses TRBV6-5 and TRBJ1-2, with 7 nucleotides matching TRBD1. With V trimmed by 0 bases and J by 11 bases, 12 bases remained unmatched. The CDR3 length is 15 residues. Germline lookup yields CDR1 MNHEY and CDR2 SVGAGI. CDR3 in DNA: TGTGCCAGCAGTTACTCGGGGGACAGCTGGCTTCGATACACCTTC. Amino acids: CASSYSGDSWLRYTF.

This clonotype occurred many times. The chain joins TRBV18 to TRBJ2-3; 11 bases match TRBD2. The CDR3 length is 16 residues. Germline trimming cut 0 bases from V and 2 bases from J; bases unmatched to any gene: 1. Germline CDR1 reads KGHSH; CDR2 reads LQKENI. CDR3: CASSPPGLADTDTQYF. The CDR3 DNA sequence: TGTGCCAGCTCACCACCGGGACTAGCGGACACAGATACGCAGTATTTT.

This clonotype has just a few counts. V usage is TRBV7-2 and J usage is TRBJ2-7, with D possibly being TRBD1 or TRBD2 (5 bases each). The CDR3 is 13 residues long. Germline V gene data show CDR1 as SGHTA and CDR2 as FQGNSA. V was shortened by 9 bases and J by 4 bases, with 16 bases between the two germline ends. CDR3 protein: CASSSRGEYEQYF. CDR3 nucleotides: TGTGCCAGTTCGTCGAGAGGGGAGTACGAGCAGTACTTC. Variable domain in full (rest from reference TRBV7-2 and TRBJ2-7): GAGVSQSPSNKVTEKGKDVELRCDPISGHTALYWYRQSLGQGLEFLIYFQGNSAPDKSGLPSDRFSAERTGGSVSTLTIQRTQQEDSAVYLCASSSRGEYEQYFGPGTRLTVT.